The 15 T cell receptor beta chains below come from one sample, sequenced in a study of cytomegalovirus exposure and HLA in healthy donors. The PCR had 60 Vbeta and 13 Jbeta primers. The table came from immunoSEQ multiplex PCR; TCRdb's copy has only in-frame clones and leaves some out. The sample consists of 120,000 or so clones, around 68% of them appearing once. Specimen: PBMCs. The receptors here all came from a man aged 40-49 years in good health and CMV-seropositive.

The V and J genes are TRBV9 and TRBJ2-1; D ambiguous. Trimming removed 0 bases at V and 3 bases at J, with 10 bases between. This CDR3 is built from 15 residues. The germline CDR1 and CDR2 sequences are SGDLS and YYNGEE. This CDR3 reads CASSVELSHYNEQFF. The CDR3, as DNA: TGTGCCAGCAGCGTAGAACTATCACACTACAATGAGCAGTTCTTC.

The rearrangement uses TRBV10-2 and TRBJ2-1; weak D call: TRBD1 (6 bases). The CDR3 has 17 residues. Germline CDR1 is WSHSY and CDR2 is SAAADI. V was pared by 3 bases and J by 0 bases, with 15 bases between. CDR3 bases: TGCGCCAGCAGTGATGGGGTCCGGACAGACTCCTACAATGAGCAGTTCTTC. It codes for CASSDGVRTDSYNEQFF.

This chain links TRBV10-1 with TRBJ1-3, with D possibly matching TRBD1 (5 bases). CDR1 and CDR2 (germline): WNHNN, SYGVQD (reference sequence). CDR3 length: 18 amino acids. V lost 4 bases and J 0 bases, leaving 19 bases between the germline ends. This CDR3 is CASSGPLNSGGSGNTIYF. The CDR3 DNA reads as TGCGCCAGCAGTGGCCCCCTGAATTCGGGGGGCTCTGGAAACACCATATATTTT.

This clone was seen a single time. Other DNA sequences in the sample encode the same CDR3. J is TRBJ2-3 and V is TRBV5-1; 9 bases agree with TRBD2. CDR1 and CDR2 (germline): SGHRS, YFSETQ. V lost 3 bases and J lost 2; bases outside the gene matches: 1. The CDR3 covers 14 residues. CDR3 in amino acids: CASSSGLATDTQYF. CDR3 coding DNA: TGCGCCAGCAGCTCGGGACTAGCCACAGATACGCAGTATTTT.

The chain employs TRBV7-2 and TRBJ2-7; 9 bases are a match to TRBD1. Losses at the gene ends were 3 bases for V and 3 bases for J; bases not matched to a gene: 6. This CDR3 has 15 amino acids. Per the germline V gene, CDR1 is SGHTA and CDR2 is FQGNSA. CDR3 amino acids: CASSFPDRGVYEQYF. As DNA, the CDR3 is TGTGCCAGCAGCTTCCCGGACAGGGGCGTCTACGAGCAGTACTTC.

V usage is TRBV7-3 and J usage is TRBJ2-3; 15 positions match TRBD2. The CDR3 totals 16 residues. From germline, CDR1 is SGHTA and CDR2 FQGTGA. Trimming removed 5 bases from V and 3 bases from J; junction bases left unmatched: 3. CDR3 sequence: CASSPGTSGRTDTQYF. As DNA, the CDR3 is TGTGCCAGCAGCCCCGGGACTAGCGGGAGGACAGATACGCAGTATTTT.

This clone was seen a handful of times. V and J are TRBV4-3 and TRBJ1-1, with 7 nucleotides matching TRBD1. Germline assignment: CDR1 LGHNA and CDR2 YSLEER. This CDR3 is built from 18 residues. V gave up 0 bases and J gave up 1 base; unmatched junction bases: 11. The CDR3 nucleotides read TGCGCCAGCAGCCAAGATACGGGACAGCAGCTCAGGAACACTGAAGCTTTCTTT. Protein product: CASSQDTGQQLRNTEAFF.

The J gene is TRBJ2-2, the V gene TRBV5-6; TRBD1 matches at 7 bases. Unmatched junction bases numbered 10, after V lost 4 bases and J lost 7 bases. This CDR3 has 15 amino acids. Germline CDR1 SGHDT, CDR2 YYEEEE. CDR3 sequence reads: CASSPVTGAIGELFF. The CDR3 DNA sequence: TGTGCCAGCAGCCCAGTCACAGGGGCGATCGGGGAGCTGTTTTTT.

This chain connects TRBV6-5 to TRBJ1-2; TRBD1 agrees at 7 bases. The germline V gene encodes CDR1 MNHEY and CDR2 SVGAGI. V lost 6 bases to trimming and J lost 2 bases; unmatched junction nucleotides: 3. CDR3 length equals 13 residues. The CDR3 here is CASSVGQNYGYTF. CDR3 coding DNA: TGTGCCAGCAGCGTGGGACAGAACTATGGCTACACCTTC.

The chain is built from TRBV9 and TRBJ2-7; weak D call: TRBD1 (6 bases). The V gene's germline CDR1 is SGDLS and CDR2 YYNGEE. The V and J ends lost 4 bases and 2 bases respectively, with 16 bases between them. The CDR3 sequence is 15 residues long. The CDR3 bases are TGTGCCAGCAGCCCAACCTCGGGACAAACCTACGAGCAGTACTTC. Its protein product is CASSPTSGQTYEQYF.

The chain links TRBV2 to TRBJ1-6; tentative D call: TRBD1 (5 bases). Between the trimmed V and J ends, which lost 1 base and 10 bases, there was a span of 14 bases. Per the germline V gene, CDR1 is SNHLY and CDR2 is FYNNEI. This CDR3 region has 15 residues. As DNA, the CDR3 is TGTGCCAGCAGTGAAGAACAGGCGGGAGGGTCACCCCTCCACTTT. Translating it yields CASSEEQAGGSPLHF.

This clone was observed once. The chain uses TRBV2 and TRBJ1-5; 10 bases are shared with TRBD1. Germline CDR1 SNHLY, CDR2 FYNNEI. The CDR3 sequence is 18 residues long. The trim removed 6 bases at V and 0 bases at J, leaving 11 bases unmatched. Here the CDR3 reads CASRATGGLPYSNQPQHF. DNA of the CDR3: TGTGCCAGCAGAGCGACAGGGGGCCTCCCCTATAGCAATCAGCCCCAGCATTTT.

This clone is a singleton in its sample. The CDR3 here is CASSLGGPSGAFYNEQFF. In DNA, the CDR3 is TGTGCCAGCAGCTTGGGAGGACCTAGCGGGGCCTTTTACAATGAGCAGTTCTTC. V and J are TRBV5-4 and TRBJ2-1; 9 bases fit TRBD2. With 0 bases clipped from V and 4 bases from J, the junction kept 11 bases outside the gene matches. Germline CDR1 is SGHNT and CDR2 is YYREEE (reference sequence). The CDR3 is made up of 18 amino acids.

The chain employs TRBV7-9 and TRBJ1-1; TRBD1 agrees at 7 bases. The CDR3 extends over 13 amino acids. Germline CDR1 SEHNR, CDR2 FQNEAQ (reference sequence). V was clipped by 0 bases and J by 6 bases; unmatched bases: 1. The CDR3 nucleotides are TGTGCCAGCAGCTTAGCGCAGGGGGCTGAAGCTTTCTTT. This translates into CASSLAQGAEAFF.

The V call is TRBV27, the J call TRBJ2-5; tentatively, D is TRBD2 (6 bases). V was pared by 5 bases and J by 4 bases, with 14 bases between. CDR3 length: 14 residues. Germline values: CDR1 MNHEY, CDR2 SMNVEV (reference sequence). The CDR3 is CASSPFQGGETQYF. DNA of the CDR3: TGTGCCAGCAGTCCCTTTCAGGGAGGAGAGACCCAGTACTTC.